This TCR beta chain was obtained from a study of shared clonotypes between healthy human individuals. The data were produced by immunoSEQ multiplex PCR, yet TCRdb's version contains in-frame clones alone and is incomplete. The sample includes about a million clones, over 75% seen only once; the top ten take about 1.5%. The authors divided CD4+ cells into CD45RA+ naive and CD45RA-negative memory subsets. Study-wide findings and caveats: Depth was large, yet rarefaction showed that sorted-subset sequencing was incomplete.

Comment on this clone: No antigen is known for it.

This CDR3 spans 13 amino acids. V gave up 1 base and J gave up 5 bases, with 9 bases separating them. Germline CDR1 is SGDLS and CDR2 is YYNGEE. The sample consisted of memory CD4+ T cells sorted from blood. Sample subset: CD45RA-negative fraction. The chain couples TRBV9 to TRBJ2-5, with D possibly matching TRBD1 (5 bases). The source of this sequence is a man between 18 and 35 years old in good health. The CDR3 sequence: CASSVNSGETQYF. CDR3 nucleotides: TGTGCCAGCAGCGTAAACTCAGGGGAGACCCAGTACTTC.